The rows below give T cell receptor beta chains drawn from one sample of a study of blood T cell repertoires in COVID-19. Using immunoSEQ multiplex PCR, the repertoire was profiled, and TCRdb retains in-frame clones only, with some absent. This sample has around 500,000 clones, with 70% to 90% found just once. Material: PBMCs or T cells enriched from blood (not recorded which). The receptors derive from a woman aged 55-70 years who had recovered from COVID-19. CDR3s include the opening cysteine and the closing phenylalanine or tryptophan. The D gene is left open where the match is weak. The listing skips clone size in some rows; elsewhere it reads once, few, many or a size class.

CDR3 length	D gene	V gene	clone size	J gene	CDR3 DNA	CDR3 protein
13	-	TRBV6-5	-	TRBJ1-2	TGTGCCAGCAGCGTCGGGACAAACTATGGCTACACCTTC	CASSVGTNYGYTF
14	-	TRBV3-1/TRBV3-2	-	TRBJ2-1	TGTGCCAGCAGCCAAGAGGGGGGGCTCAGTGAGCAGTTCTTC	CASSQEGGLSEQFF
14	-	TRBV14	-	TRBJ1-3	TGTGCCAGCAGCCCGAACTACTCTGGAAACACCATATATTTT	CASSPNYSGNTIYF
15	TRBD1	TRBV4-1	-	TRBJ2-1	TGCGCCAGCAGCCAAGGCAGGGGGTCCTACAATGAGCAGTTCTTC	CASSQGRGSYNEQFF
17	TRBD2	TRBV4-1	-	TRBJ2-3	TGCGCCAGCAGCCAAGTGCCGCGGGGGGTTGGTATGGATACGCAGTATTTT	CASSQVPRGVGMDTQYF
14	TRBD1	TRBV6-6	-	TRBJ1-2	TGTGCCAGCAGTCGATTACAGGGGAACTATGGCTACACCTTC	CASSRLQGNYGYTF
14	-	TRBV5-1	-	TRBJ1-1	TGCGCCCGCAGCTGGGCGGGGGGGAACACTGAAGCTTTCTTT	CARSWAGGNTEAFF
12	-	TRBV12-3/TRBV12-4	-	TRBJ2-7	TGTGCCAGCACTAGGGGCTCCTACGAGCAGTACTTC	CASTRGSYEQYF
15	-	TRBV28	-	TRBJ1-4	TGTGCCAGCAGTTTAGGGGGGGCGGGGACCGAAAAACTGTTTTTT	CASSLGGAGTEKLFF
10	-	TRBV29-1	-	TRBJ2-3	TGCAGCGTTGTCGGAGATACGCAGTATTTT	CSVVGDTQYF
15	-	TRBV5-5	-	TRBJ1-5	TGTGCCAGCAGCTTGGTCGGGTCGAGCAATCAGCCCCAGCATTTT	CASSLVGSSNQPQHF
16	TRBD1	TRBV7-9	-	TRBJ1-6	TGTGCCAGCAGCCCACAGGGGGGTTCCTATAATTCACCCCTCCACTTT	CASSPQGGSYNSPLHF
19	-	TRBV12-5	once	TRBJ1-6	TGTGCTAGTGGTTTGGTACTAGGGCAGGTCTACTATTATAATTCACCCCTCCACTTT	CASGLVLGQVYYYNSPLHF
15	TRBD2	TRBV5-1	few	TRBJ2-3	TGCGCCAGCGGTTATCTAGCGGGGGACACAGATACGCAGTATTTT	CASGYLAGDTDTQYF
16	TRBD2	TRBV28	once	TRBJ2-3	TGTGCCAGCAGTCGACTAGCGGGGGGGCCGACAGATACGCAGTATTTT	CASSRLAGGPTDTQYF
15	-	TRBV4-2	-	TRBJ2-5	TGTGCCAGCAGCCAAGGAGGGGGTACCCAAGAGACCCAGTACTTC	CASSQGGGTQETQYF
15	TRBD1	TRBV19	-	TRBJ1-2	TGTGCCAGTATCCTGGGGACAGCCGCGAACTATGGCTACACCTTC	CASILGTAANYGYTF
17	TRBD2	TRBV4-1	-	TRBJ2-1	TGCGCCAGCAGCCGGGGACTAGCGGGGGCCCCTTACAATGAGCAGTTCTTC	CASSRGLAGAPYNEQFF
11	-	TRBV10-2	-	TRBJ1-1	TGCGCCAGTGGGGGGGGAACTGAAGCTTTCTTT	CASGGGTEAFF
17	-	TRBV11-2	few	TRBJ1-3	TGTGCCAGCAGCTTGGGCAGGCCCTGGCCCCCTGACAACACCATATATTTT	CASSLGRPWPPDNTIYF
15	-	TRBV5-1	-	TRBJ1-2	TGCGCCAGCAGGGCCCAGGGTGGAGCTAACTATGGCTACACCTTC	CASRAQGGANYGYTF
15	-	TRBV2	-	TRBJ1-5	TGTGCCAGCAGTGTGGGTTGGGGGCAGAATCAGCCCCAGCATTTT	CASSVGWGQNQPQHF
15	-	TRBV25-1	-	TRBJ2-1	TGTGCCAGCATACCTACCCTAGGACGGTCGGGGAAGCAGTTCTTC	CASIPTLGRSGKQFF
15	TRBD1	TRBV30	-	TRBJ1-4	TGTGCCTGGAGTCTGACAGGGGCCCAATCCGAAAAACTGTTTTTT	CAWSLTGAQSEKLFF
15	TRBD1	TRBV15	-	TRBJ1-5	TGTGCCACCAGCAGAGATCAGGGGGCCTCTCAGCCCCAGCATTTT	CATSRDQGASQPQHF
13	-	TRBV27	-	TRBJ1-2	TGTGCCAGCAGCCCGTACGATTCAGGGGGCTACACCTTC	CASSPYDSGGYTF
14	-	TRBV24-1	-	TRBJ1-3	TGTGCCACCAGTGATCCGGGGAGTTCAAACACCATATATTTT	CATSDPGSSNTIYF
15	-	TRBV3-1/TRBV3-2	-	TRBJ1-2	TGTGCCAGCAGCCAAGGTCAGGGGTTAAACGATGGCTACACCTTC	CASSQGQGLNDGYTF
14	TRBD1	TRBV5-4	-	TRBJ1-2	TGTGCCAGCAGCTGGGACAGGGGGCAGGAGGGCTACACCTTC	CASSWDRGQEGYTF
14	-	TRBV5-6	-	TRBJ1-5	TGTGCCAGCAGGTCCATGACAGAGATCGAGCCCCAGCATTTT	CASRSMTEIEPQHF
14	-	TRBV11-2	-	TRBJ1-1	TGTGCCAGCAGCCACCCCCGGGGGGTCACTGAAGCTTTCTTT	CASSHPRGVTEAFF
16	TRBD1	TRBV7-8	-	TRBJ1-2	TGTGCCAGCAGCCCGATCCCGGGACAGGGGGCGTCTGGCTACACCTTC	CASSPIPGQGASGYTF
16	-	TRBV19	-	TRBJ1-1	TGTGCCAGTAGTGAGGCACGGCTGAGGATGAACACTGAAGCTTTCTTT	CASSEARLRMNTEAFF
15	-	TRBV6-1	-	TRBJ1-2	TGTGCCAGCAGTGAAGTGGCAGGCCTACTCTATGGCTACACCTTC	CASSEVAGLLYGYTF
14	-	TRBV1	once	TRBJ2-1	TGCACCAGCAGCCACTATTGGGGGGGTAATGAGCAGTTCTTC	CTSSHYWGGNEQFF
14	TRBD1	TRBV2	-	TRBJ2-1	TGTGCCAGCAGTGACCAGGGGGCATACAATGAGCAGTTCTTC	CASSDQGAYNEQFF
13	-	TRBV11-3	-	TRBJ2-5	TGTGCCAGCAGCAGACAGGTCCAAGAGACCCAGTACTTC	CASSRQVQETQYF
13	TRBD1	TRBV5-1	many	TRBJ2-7	TGCGCCAGCAGCCACGGACAGGCCTACGAGCAGTACTTC	CASSHGQAYEQYF
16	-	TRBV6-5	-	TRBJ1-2	TGTGCCAGCAGTTACTCGACACAGCTCTTATTCTATGGCTACACCTTC	CASSYSTQLLFYGYTF
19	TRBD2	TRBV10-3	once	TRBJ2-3	TGTGCCATCAGTGAGTCGAGGGGACTAGCGGGGGGAGGCACAGATACGCAGTATTTT	CAISESRGLAGGGTDTQYF
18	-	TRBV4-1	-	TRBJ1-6	TGCGCCAGCAGCCAAGACATGCTATCCTTCTCCTATAATTCACCCCTCCACTTT	CASSQDMLSFSYNSPLHF
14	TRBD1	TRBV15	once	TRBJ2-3	TGTGCCACCAGCAGAGGACAGGGTTCAGGTACGCAGTATTTT	CATSRGQGSGTQYF
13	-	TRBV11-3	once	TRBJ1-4	TGTGCCAGCAGCCCCCAGGGAAATGAAAAACTGTTTTTT	CASSPQGNEKLFF
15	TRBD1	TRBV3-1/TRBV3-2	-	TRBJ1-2	TGTGCCAGCAGCCAGAGACAGGGGGCTAGCTATGGCTACACCTTC	CASSQRQGASYGYTF
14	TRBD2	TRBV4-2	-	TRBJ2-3	TGTGCCAGCAGCCCCCTAGCGGGCACAGATACGCAGTATTTT	CASSPLAGTDTQYF
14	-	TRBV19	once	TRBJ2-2	TGTGCCAGTAGTAGGCGGCAGAGCACCGGGGAGCTGTTTTTT	CASSRRQSTGELFF
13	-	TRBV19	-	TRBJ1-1	TGTGCCAGTAAAATTGGCCCGACAGCTGAAGCTTTCTTT	CASKIGPTAEAFF
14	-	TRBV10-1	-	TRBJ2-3	TGCGCCAGCAGTGAGTCGACTAGACCAGATACGCAGTATTTT	CASSESTRPDTQYF
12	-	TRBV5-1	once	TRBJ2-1	TGCGCCAGCAGCCCCCAGGGCTTTGAGCAGTTCTTC	CASSPQGFEQFF
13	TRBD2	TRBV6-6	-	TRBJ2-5	TGTGCCACCCTTAGCGGGGGGACAGAGACCCAGTACTTC	CATLSGGTETQYF